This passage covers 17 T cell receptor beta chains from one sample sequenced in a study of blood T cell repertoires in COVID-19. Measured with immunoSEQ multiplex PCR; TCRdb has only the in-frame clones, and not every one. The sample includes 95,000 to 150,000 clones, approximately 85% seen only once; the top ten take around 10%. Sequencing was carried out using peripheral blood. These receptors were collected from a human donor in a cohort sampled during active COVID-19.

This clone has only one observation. CDR3 amino acids: CASSRGLAADTQYF. In DNA form, the CDR3 reads TGTGCCAGCAGCCGAGGTCTAGCGGCAGATACGCAGTATTTT. This chain uses TRBV7-8 with TRBJ2-3; 7 nucleotides agree with TRBD2. This CDR3 region has 14 residues. The germline V gene has CDR1 SGHVS and CDR2 FQNEAQ. The ends lost 5 bases at V and 4 bases at J; junction bases unmatched: 6.

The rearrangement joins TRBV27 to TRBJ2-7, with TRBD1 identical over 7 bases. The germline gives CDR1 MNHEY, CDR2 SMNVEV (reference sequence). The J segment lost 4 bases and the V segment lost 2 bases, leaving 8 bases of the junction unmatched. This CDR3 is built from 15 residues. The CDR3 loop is CASSLHFTGDYEQYF. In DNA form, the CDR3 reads TGTGCCAGCAGTTTACACTTTACAGGGGATTACGAGCAGTACTTC.

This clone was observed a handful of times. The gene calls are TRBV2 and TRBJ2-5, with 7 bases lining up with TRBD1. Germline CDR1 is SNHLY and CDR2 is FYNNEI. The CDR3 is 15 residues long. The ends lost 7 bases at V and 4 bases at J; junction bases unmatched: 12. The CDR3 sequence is CASKRGREGGETQYF. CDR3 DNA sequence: TGTGCCAGCAAGAGGGGGCGAGAAGGAGGAGAGACCCAGTACTTC. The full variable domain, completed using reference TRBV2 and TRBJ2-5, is EPEVTQTPSHQVTQMGQEVILRCVPISNHLYFYWYRQILGQKVEFLVSFYNNEISEKSEIFDDQFSVERPDGSNFTLKIRSTKLEDSAMYFCASKRGREGGETQYFGPGTRLLVL.

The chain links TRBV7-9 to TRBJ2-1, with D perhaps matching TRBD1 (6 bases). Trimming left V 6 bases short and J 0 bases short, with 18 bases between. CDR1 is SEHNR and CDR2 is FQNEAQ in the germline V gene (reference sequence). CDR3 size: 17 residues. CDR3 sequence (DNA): TGTGCCAGCAGATCGGACAGCGTTAAAGGCTCCTACAATGAGCAGTTCTTC. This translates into CASRSDSVKGSYNEQFF.

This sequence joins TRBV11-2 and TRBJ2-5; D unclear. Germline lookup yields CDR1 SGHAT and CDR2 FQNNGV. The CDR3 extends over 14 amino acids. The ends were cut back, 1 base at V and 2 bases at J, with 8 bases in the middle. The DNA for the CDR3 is TGTGCCAGCAGCTTAGGACCGGGTCAAGAGACCCAGTACTTC. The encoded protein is CASSLGPGQETQYF.

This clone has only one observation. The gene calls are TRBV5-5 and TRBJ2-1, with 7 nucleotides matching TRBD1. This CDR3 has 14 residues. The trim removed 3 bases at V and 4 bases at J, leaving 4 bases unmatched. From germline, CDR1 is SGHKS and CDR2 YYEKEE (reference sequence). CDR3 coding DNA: TGTGCCAGCAGCTCCCGACAGGGATACAATGAGCAGTTCTTC. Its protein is CASSSRQGYNEQFF.

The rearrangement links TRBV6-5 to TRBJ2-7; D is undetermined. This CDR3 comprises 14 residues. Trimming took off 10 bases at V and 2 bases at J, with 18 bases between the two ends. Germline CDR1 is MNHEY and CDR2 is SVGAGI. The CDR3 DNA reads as TGTGCCACCACTCTAGGTTCCGATACCTACGAGCAGTACTTC. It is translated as CATTLGSDTYEQYF.

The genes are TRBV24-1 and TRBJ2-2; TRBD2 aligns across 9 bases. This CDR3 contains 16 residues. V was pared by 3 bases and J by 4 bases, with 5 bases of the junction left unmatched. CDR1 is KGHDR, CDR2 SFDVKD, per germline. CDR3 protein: CATSDPGGGGTGELFF. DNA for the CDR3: TGTGCCACCAGTGATCCGGGCGGGGGGGGCACCGGGGAGCTGTTTTTT.

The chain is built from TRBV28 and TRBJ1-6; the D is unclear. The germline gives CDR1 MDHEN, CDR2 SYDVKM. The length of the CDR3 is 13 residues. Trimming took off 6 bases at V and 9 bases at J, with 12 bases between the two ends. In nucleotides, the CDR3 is TGTGCCAGCAGACTCCAGGTGTCTTCACCCCTCCACTTT. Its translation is CASRLQVSSPLHF.

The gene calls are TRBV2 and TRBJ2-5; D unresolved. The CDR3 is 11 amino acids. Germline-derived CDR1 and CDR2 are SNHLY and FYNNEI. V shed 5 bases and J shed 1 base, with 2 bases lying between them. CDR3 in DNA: TGTGCCAGCAGTCTCCAAGAGACCCAGTACTTC. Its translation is CASSLQETQYF.

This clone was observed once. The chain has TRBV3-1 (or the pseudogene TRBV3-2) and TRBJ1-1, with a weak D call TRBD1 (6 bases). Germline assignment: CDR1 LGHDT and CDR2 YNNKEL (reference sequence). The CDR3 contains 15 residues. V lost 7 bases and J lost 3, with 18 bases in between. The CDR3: CASTPIRGAHTEAFF. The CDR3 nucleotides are TGTGCCAGCACCCCGATTCGGGGGGCACACACTGAAGCTTTCTTT.

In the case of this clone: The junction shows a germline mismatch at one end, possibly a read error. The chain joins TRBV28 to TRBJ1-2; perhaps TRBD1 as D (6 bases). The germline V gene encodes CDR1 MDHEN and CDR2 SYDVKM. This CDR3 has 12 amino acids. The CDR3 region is CASSTVSGGAGF. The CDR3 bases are TGTGCCAGCAGTACCGTCTCTGGGGGGGCCGGCTTC.

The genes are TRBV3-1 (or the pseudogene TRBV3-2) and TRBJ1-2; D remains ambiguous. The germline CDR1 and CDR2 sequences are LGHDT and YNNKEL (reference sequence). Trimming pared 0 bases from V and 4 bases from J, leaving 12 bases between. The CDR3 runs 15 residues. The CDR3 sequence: CASSQELGVIYGYTF. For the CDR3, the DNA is TGTGCCAGCAGCCAAGAACTCGGGGTCATCTATGGCTACACCTTC.

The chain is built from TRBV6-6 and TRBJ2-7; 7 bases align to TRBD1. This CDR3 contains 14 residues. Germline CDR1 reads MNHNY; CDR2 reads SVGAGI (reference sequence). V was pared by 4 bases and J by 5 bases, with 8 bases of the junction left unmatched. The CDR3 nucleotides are TGTGCCAGCAGTTTACAGGGGTATCGGCACGAGCAGTACTTC. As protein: CASSLQGYRHEQYF.

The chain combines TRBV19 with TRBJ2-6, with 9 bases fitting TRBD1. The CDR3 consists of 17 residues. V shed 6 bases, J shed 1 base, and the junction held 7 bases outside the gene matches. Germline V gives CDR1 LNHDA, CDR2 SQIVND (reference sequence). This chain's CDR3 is CASRGQGRFSGANVLTF. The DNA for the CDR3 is TGTGCCAGTAGGGGACAGGGAAGATTTTCTGGGGCCAACGTCCTGACTTTC.

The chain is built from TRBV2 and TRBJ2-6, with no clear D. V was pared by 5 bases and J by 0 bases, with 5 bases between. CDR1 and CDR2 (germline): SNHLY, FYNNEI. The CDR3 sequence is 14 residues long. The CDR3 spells CASSRSSGANVLTF. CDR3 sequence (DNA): TGTGCCAGCAGTAGGAGCTCTGGGGCCAACGTCCTGACTTTC.

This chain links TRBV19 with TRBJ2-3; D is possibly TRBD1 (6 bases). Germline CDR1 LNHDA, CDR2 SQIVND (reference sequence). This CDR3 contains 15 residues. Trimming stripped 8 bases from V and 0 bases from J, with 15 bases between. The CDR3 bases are TGTGCCAGTGCCCTACAGGGTGGGAGCACAGATACGCAGTATTTT. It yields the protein CASALQGGSTDTQYF.